This TCR beta chain originates from a study of T cell repertoires in cytomegalovirus infection. Whole-study context: Public TCR beta signatures provided an indication of both CMV infection and a matching HLA type.

This clonotype has at least ten counts. TCRdb recomputed calls from the reads with MiXCR, one row per CDR3 protein. The table has approximately 130,000 distinct CDR3 sequences, roughly 9% seen once. Germline V gives CDR1 ENHRY, CDR2 SYGVKD. The V gene lost 3 bases and the J gene lost 1 base, with 9 bases spanning the gap. The CDR3 sequence is 14 residues long. This sequence originates from a human donor in good health (CMV status not recorded). Some clones in this sample may be carry-over from other donors' samples. The specimen sequenced was PBMCs. The chain uses TRBV10-3 and TRBJ1-1; D perhaps matches TRBD1 (6 bases). This chain's CDR3 is CAISDAGQNTEAFF. Written as DNA, the CDR3 is TGTGCCATCAGTGACGCGGGACAGAACACTGAAGCTTTCTTT.